In its sample, the clone carrying this TCR beta chain is large. Its antigen remains unknown. Findings and caveats of the study: Tumor-infiltrating Treg TCR alpha and beta sequences overlapped most with tumor naive CD4+ T cells, then blood naive. In terms of TCR gene usage, tumor memory CD4+ T cells clustered together with blood and lymph node memory CD4+ cells, as well as with lymph node naive CD4+ cells.

MiXCR, run by TCRdb on the multiplex PCR reads, gives a single entry per CDR3 protein. The data hold several hundred distinct CDR3 sequences, with about 32% observed a single time. The sample consisted of memory CD4+ T cells sorted from blood. Sample subset: memory CD4+ T cells, CD4+CD45RO+CD25-. The sequence was collected from a female donor with breast cancer.

The CDR3 sequence: CASSLLVGQGHYGYTF. The CDR3 bases are TGTGCCAGCAGTTTATTAGTGGGACAGGGCCACTATGGCTACACCTTC. The rearrangement uses TRBV12-3 or TRBV12-4 and TRBJ1-2, with 9 nucleotides matching TRBD1. After removal of 2 bases from V and 3 bases from J, the junction contained 7 bases not matched to a gene. The CDR3 sequence is 16 residues long.